The 2 T cell receptor beta chains reported below all come from one sample, sequenced in a study of blood T cell repertoires in COVID-19. The repertoire was sequenced with immunoSEQ multiplex PCR; TCRdb's copy has only in-frame clones and lacks some. In the table there are around 270,000 clones, roughly 84% of which are singletons. The source material was peripheral blood. These receptor sequences come from a middle-aged woman who had recovered from COVID-19.

Of note for this clone: Other DNA sequences in the sample encode the same CDR3. The chain couples TRBV3-1 (or the pseudogene TRBV3-2) to TRBJ2-5, with TRBD1 matching 8 bases. Germline V lookup: CDR1 LGHDT, CDR2 YNNKEL (reference sequence). Trimming removed 6 bases from V and 2 bases from J; junction bases left unmatched: 5. The CDR3 is 14 residues long. DNA for the CDR3: TGTGCCAGCAGTCCCGGGACAGGTCAAGAGACCCAGTACTTC. Protein: CASSPGTGQETQYF.

J is TRBJ2-1 and V is TRBV6-6, with 7 bases matching TRBD2. Looked up from germline, CDR1 is MNHNY and CDR2 is SVGAGI (reference sequence). The CDR3 has 13 residues. Trimming at V came to 9 bases and at J to 4 bases, leaving 6 bases not matched to a gene. CDR3 residues: CASAKRGYNEQFF. The DNA for the CDR3 is TGTGCCAGTGCGAAGCGGGGTTACAATGAGCAGTTCTTC.